The clone carrying this T cell receptor (beta chain) came up a few times. Antigen: not known. The CDR3 sequence is 13 residues long. The junction had 2 bases not matched to a gene; V was cut back by 6 bases and J by 3 bases. Sequencing used immunoSEQ multiplex PCR; TCRdb keeps in-frame clones, though not all of them. The sample shows roughly 65,000 clones, approximately 91% of them seen only once. These data come from a study of T cell responses to AZD1222 COVID-19 vaccine. On the study more broadly: Second-dose groups at about 4 or about 12 weeks were pooled.

Study-wide points: The donors showed a predominance of white British ancestry and of females, with possible underestimation of clonal diversity. Spike-specific TCR depth and breadth grew after two AZD1222 doses.

The sequence was collected from an adult in good health. The chain couples TRBV12-3 or TRBV12-4 to TRBJ2-1, with TRBD2 identical over 7 bases. Sequencing was performed on peripheral blood, taken on day 0 of AZD1222 vaccination. The CDR3 DNA reads TGTGCCAGCAGGGCTAGCGGCTACAATGAGCAGTTCTTC. Protein: CASRASGYNEQFF.